This TCR beta chain stems from a study of blood T cell repertoires in COVID-19. Turning to the study itself: Acute and convalescent COVID-19 specimens originated in the United States, Italy and Spain. From T cells, B-cell-depleted T cells, or PBMCs came the material, which was cDNA or gDNA.

The CDR3 sequence is 12 residues long. Per the germline V gene, CDR1 is SGHTA and CDR2 is FQGTGA. Unmatched junction bases numbered 7, after V lost 8 bases and J lost 9 bases. As handled by the study authors: Nucleated cell number was recorded as an estimate derived from reference gene primer amplification. Data came from immunoSEQ multiplex PCR; TCRdb stores just in-frame clones and leaves some out. V, J and clone size are taken as reported in that table, and D and trimming were inferred from the DNA itself. The data show 250,000 to 300,000 clones, 80% to 90% seen once. Input material: peripheral blood. The chain employs TRBV7-3 and TRBJ2-3, with 8 nucleotides matching TRBD1. The source of this sequence is a woman in her 70s with COVID-19, enrolled during active disease. CDR3 region: CASGEQGGTQYF. As DNA, the CDR3 is TGTGCCAGCGGAGAACAGGGGGGAACGCAGTATTTT. Together with reference TRBV7-3 and TRBJ2-3, the CDR3 gives the full variable domain: GAGVSQTPSNKVTEKGKYVELRCDPISGHTALYWYRQSLGQGPEFLIYFQGTGAADDSGLPNDRFFAVRPEGSVSTLKIQRTERGDSAVYLCASGEQGGTQYFGPGTRLTVL.